Each of the 5 T cell receptor beta chains below was sequenced from the same sample in a study of tumor-infiltrating lymphocytes in primary liver carcinoma. From about 20-30 mg of unsorted bulk tissue, DNA and RNA were co-extracted together. Priming with a constant-region primer yielded TCR beta cDNA from 400 to 500 ng total RNA. Slightly modified ARM-PCR served as the procedure for the TCR beta libraries. These libraries came from three rounds of nested multiplex PCR. For around 11 cycles apiece, the opening two PCR rounds ran with TRBV1-TRBV30 forward primers and a C-beta reverse primer. TCRdb called the multiplex PCR reads again in MiXCR, with one record for every CDR3 protein. Seen here are 95,000 to 150,000 distinct CDR3 sequences, 60% to 80% observed once, and the top ten hold 8% to 9%. The sample comprised liver tumor tissue from sampling region 3. The subset here: tumor region T3, left-lateral pole. All receptors derive from a woman aged 55-70 years with primary liver carcinoma and hepatitis B virus infection.

This chain connects TRBV20-1 to TRBJ1-1; no definite D call. The V and J ends lost 0 bases and 2 bases respectively, with 10 bases between them. CDR1 is DFQATT and CDR2 is SNEGSKA in the germline V gene (reference sequence). The CDR3 spans 14 residues. The CDR3 nucleotides read TGCAGTGCTAGAGAAGACTGGGGAAACACTGAAGCTTTCTTT. Protein sequence: CSAREDWGNTEAFF.

Notes on this clonotype: A read error may explain this, as a much larger clone is one base away. V is TRBV6-6 and J is TRBJ2-2; the D gene is possibly TRBD2 (5 bases). The CDR3 runs 17 residues. Trimming took off 10 bases at V and 0 bases at J, with 21 bases between the two ends. CDR1 and CDR2 from the germline V gene are MNHNY and SVGAGI (reference sequence). CDR3 nucleotides: TGTGCCAACACGGCTTCGGGTAGCGTGGCGAACACCGGGGAGCTGTTTTTT. Translation gives CANTASGSVANTGELFF.

This clonotype has ten or more counts. The rearrangement links TRBV28 to TRBJ2-3, with D uncertain. This CDR3 spans 12 amino acids. The germline CDR1 and CDR2 sequences are MDHEN and SYDVKM. V lost 5 bases and J 3 bases, leaving 6 bases between the germline ends. CDR3 bases: TGTGCCAGCAGTACGATAACAGATACGCAGTATTTT. It is translated as CASSTITDTQYF.

This clonotype was found once. This sequence joins TRBV28 and TRBJ1-1; D is ambiguous. Trimming took 6 bases from V and 11 from J, leaving 16 bases between them. Germline lookup yields CDR1 MDHEN and CDR2 SYDVKM. The CDR3 length is 12 residues. CDR3 sequence reads: CASSTVPCGAFF. The CDR3 DNA is TGTGCCAGCAGCACAGTTCCGTGTGGGGCTTTCTTT.

Notes on this clonotype: A read error may account for a junction end that differs from germline. The V and J genes are TRBV28 and TRBJ2-7, with TRBD1 matching 8 bases. This CDR3 contains 15 residues. Germline CDR1 reads MDHEN; CDR2 reads SYDVKM. In DNA, the CDR3 is TGTACCAGCAGCCCCCGGGACAGGTACTCCTACGAGCAGTACTTC. It is translated as CTSSPRDRYSYEQYF.